This T cell receptor beta chain was sequenced in a study of T cells after yellow fever vaccination. As for the study in general: Preparing low-cell-number fractions relied on SMART-Seq v4 Ultra Low Input. Study conclusions and caveats: Only a minor proportion of clonotypes was detected across both CD4 and CD8 compartments. In post-booster samples, most primary-vaccination clones reappeared (approximately 95% CD4, 70% to 90% CD8).

Regarding this clonotype: Its antigen is currently unknown.

CDR1 is MNHNS and CDR2 is SASEGT in the germline V gene. V shed 2 bases and J 0 bases; nucleotides not matched to a gene: 6. This CDR3 contains 16 residues. Generation of TCR cDNA used 5'RACE template switching (which added a universal primer site and UMIs). TCRdb re-analysed the 5' RACE reads in MiXCR, keeping a single row per CDR3 protein. Of approximately 350,000 distinct CDR3 sequences in the sample, more than 9% were seen once. The gene calls are TRBV6-1 and TRBJ1-2, with TRBD1 matching 7 bases. The sequencing here drew on PBMCs, taken on the day of the first yellow fever vaccination. The clonotype comes from a man between 18 and 29 years old who received the YFV17D yellow fever vaccine. CDR3 sequence: CASSERGLRANYGYTF. DNA for the CDR3: TGTGCCAGCAGTGAAAGGGGGCTCAGGGCTAACTATGGCTACACCTTC.